Below, 16 T cell receptor beta chains from the same sample are listed, as sequenced in a study of blood T cell repertoires in COVID-19. Libraries were prepared by immunoSEQ multiplex PCR; TCRdb keeps only in-frame clonotypes and omits some of them. The table lists about 240,000 clones, roughly 80% of them singletons. The sequenced material came from peripheral blood. Every receptor here comes from a woman between 18 and 29 years old with acute or convalescent COVID-19.

The chain joins TRBV5-1 to TRBJ1-2; 9 bases line up with TRBD1. Trimming at V came to 0 bases and at J to 6 bases, leaving 3 bases not matched to a gene. CDR1 is SGHRS and CDR2 is YFSETQ in the germline V gene. This CDR3 has 14 amino acids. The CDR3 DNA reads TGCGCCAGCAGCTTGGGGGACAGGGTGGATGGCTACACCTTC. Its translation: CASSLGDRVDGYTF.

The genes are TRBV13 and TRBJ1-2, with 8 bases lining up with TRBD1. Germline CDR1 reads PRHDT; CDR2 reads FYEKMQ (reference sequence). The CDR3 is 17 amino acids. V lost 1 base to trimming and J lost 3 bases; unmatched junction nucleotides: 10. For the CDR3, the DNA is TGTGCCAGCAGCTTAGCCTGGACAGGGTATCTTGACTATGGCTACACCTTC. Amino acid sequence: CASSLAWTGYLDYGYTF.

The chain is built from TRBV7-9 and TRBJ1-4; D may be TRBD1 (6 bases). The CDR3 spans 14 residues. V lost 1 base and J 7 bases, leaving 10 bases between the germline ends. Germline loops: CDR1 SEHNR, CDR2 FQNEAQ (reference sequence). DNA of the CDR3: TGTGCCAGCAGCTTAGGACAGGAAGTTGAAAAACTGTTTTTT. Translation gives CASSLGQEVEKLFF.

With regard to this clone: The sample has other DNA sequences that encode this CDR3 too. The chain carries TRBV19 and TRBJ2-3; D unclear. This CDR3 has 13 amino acids. Germline CDR1 LNHDA, CDR2 SQIVND (reference sequence). V was pared by 3 bases and J by 4 bases, with 8 bases between. The CDR3 protein is CASSIGLADTQYF. In nucleotides, the CDR3 is TGTGCCAGTAGTATTGGCCTTGCAGATACGCAGTATTTT.

This chain connects TRBV10-1 to TRBJ2-1; a possible D gene is TRBD1 (5 bases). V shed 8 bases and J shed 0 bases, with 14 bases lying between them. Germline CDR1 reads WNHNN; CDR2 reads SYGVQD (reference sequence). CDR3 length: 15 residues. The CDR3: CASGAGASSYNEQFF. For the CDR3, the DNA is TGCGCCAGCGGGGCTGGAGCAAGCTCCTACAATGAGCAGTTCTTC.

V gene TRBV29-1 combines with J gene TRBJ2-7, with 9 positions matching TRBD1. The trim removed 7 bases at V and 2 bases at J, leaving 12 bases unmatched. Germline assignment: CDR1 SQVTM and CDR2 ANQGSEA. The CDR3 covers 15 residues. CDR3 bases: TGCAGCGCCGCGACTCCGAGGACAGGGGCCTACGAGCAGTACTTC. Residues: CSAATPRTGAYEQYF.

The gene calls are TRBV24-1 and TRBJ2-2; weak D call: TRBD2 (6 bases). This CDR3 is built from 17 residues. The germline CDR1 and CDR2 sequences are KGHDR and SFDVKD. V was pared by 4 bases and J by 1 base, with 15 bases between. The CDR3 protein is CATSEIGGKRNTGELFF. Written as DNA, the CDR3 is TGTGCCACCAGTGAAATTGGGGGGAAAAGGAACACCGGGGAGCTGTTTTTT.

This clone was recorded only once. The V gene is TRBV5-1, the J gene TRBJ1-1, with D tentatively TRBD1 (6 bases). The V gene lost 0 bases and the J gene lost 0 bases, with 9 bases spanning the gap. The length of the CDR3 is 15 residues. The germline V gene has CDR1 SGHRS and CDR2 YFSETQ. The CDR3 nucleotides are TGCGCCAGCAGCTTGGGGACAGTTATGAACACTGAAGCTTTCTTT. It specifies CASSLGTVMNTEAFF.

V gene TRBV11-2 combines with J gene TRBJ1-2; D perhaps matches TRBD1 (5 bases). This CDR3 region has 19 residues. The ends were cut back, 1 base at V and 1 base at J, with 22 bases in the middle. CDR1 is SGHAT, CDR2 FQNNGV, per germline. CDR3 in DNA: TGTGCCAGCAGCTTAGGGGCGAGTTATTCGACAGCAAATAACTATGGCTACACCTTC. Its translation: CASSLGASYSTANNYGYTF. The full variable domain, in which reference TRBV11-2 and TRBJ1-2 provide the parts outside the CDR3, is EAGVAQSPRYKIIEKRQSVAFWCNPISGHATLYWYQQILGQGPKLLIQFQNNGVVDDSQLPKDRFSAERLKGVDSTLKIQPAKLEDSAVYLCASSLGASYSTANNYGYTFGSGTRLTVV.

This chain connects TRBV4-3 to TRBJ2-1; the match to TRBD2 covers 8 bases. Trimming at V came to 4 bases and at J to 8 bases, leaving 22 bases not matched to a gene. The CDR3 runs to 19 residues. Germline CDR1 reads LGHNA; CDR2 reads YSLEER. CDR3 in amino acids: CASSPRDHERLAKRYEQFF. The DNA of the CDR3 is TGCGCCAGCAGCCCCCGGGACCACGAACGACTAGCGAAACGCTATGAGCAGTTCTTC.

The rearrangement uses TRBV11-2 and TRBJ1-3; a weak D match, TRBD1 (5 bases). V was trimmed by 1 base and J by 0 bases, leaving 13 bases between them. This CDR3 is 17 amino acids long. Per germline, CDR1 SGHAT and CDR2 FQNNGV. The CDR3 spells CASSLGGDGNSGNTIYF. In nucleotides, the CDR3 is TGTGCCAGCAGCTTAGGGGGGGACGGAAACTCTGGAAACACCATATATTTT.

The rearrangement joins TRBV18 to TRBJ2-5, with 8 bases fitting TRBD1. Per germline, CDR1 KGHSH and CDR2 LQKENI. The CDR3 spans 13 residues. With V trimmed by 5 bases and J by 7 bases, 6 bases remained unmatched. The chain's CDR3 is CASSSDREATQYF. CDR3 sequence (DNA): TGTGCCAGCTCATCGGACAGGGAGGCGACCCAGTACTTC.

The CDR3 reads CAWRATGAGPQHF. The CDR3 nucleotides are TGTGCCTGGAGAGCTACAGGTGCAGGGCCCCAGCATTTT. The genes are TRBV30 and TRBJ1-5; D might be TRBD1 (5 bases). The germline V and J ends were trimmed by 3 bases and 9 bases, with 15 bases remaining between them. Germline V gene data show CDR1 as GTSNPN and CDR2 as SVGIG (reference sequence). CDR3 length: 13 residues.

The genes are TRBV29-1 and TRBJ2-7; D is undetermined. Trimming removed 5 bases from V and 4 bases from J, with 6 bases in between. CDR1 and CDR2 from the germline V gene are SQVTM and ANQGSEA. The CDR3 covers 10 residues. The chain's CDR3 is CSVFLYEQYF. The DNA for the CDR3 is TGCAGCGTTTTTCTTTACGAGCAGTACTTC.

The chain has TRBV19 and TRBJ2-7; D might be TRBD1 (5 bases). The germline V gene encodes CDR1 LNHDA and CDR2 SQIVND (reference sequence). The CDR3 contains 11 residues. V dropped 9 bases and J dropped 3 bases, with 9 bases sitting between them. The CDR3 DNA sequence: TGTGCCAGGAGCCAGGGCTACGAGCAGTACTTC. Translated: CARSQGYEQYF.

The V and J genes are TRBV30 and TRBJ1-5, with TRBD1 identical over 7 bases. Germline loops: CDR1 GTSNPN, CDR2 SVGIG (reference sequence). Unmatched junction bases numbered 11, after V lost 0 bases and J lost 6 bases. The CDR3 is made up of 16 amino acids. The CDR3 protein is CAWSVPGGGGGQPQHF. CDR3 nucleotide sequence: TGTGCCTGGAGTGTACCTGGAGGGGGCGGCGGTCAGCCCCAGCATTTT. The entire variable domain, with the rest obtained from reference TRBV30 and TRBJ1-5, is as follows: SQTIHQWPATLVQPVGSPLSLECTVEGTSNPNLYWYRQAAGRGLQLLFYSVGIGQISSEVPQNLSASRPQDRQFILSSKKLLLSDSGFYLCAWSVPGGGGGQPQHFGDGTRLSIL.